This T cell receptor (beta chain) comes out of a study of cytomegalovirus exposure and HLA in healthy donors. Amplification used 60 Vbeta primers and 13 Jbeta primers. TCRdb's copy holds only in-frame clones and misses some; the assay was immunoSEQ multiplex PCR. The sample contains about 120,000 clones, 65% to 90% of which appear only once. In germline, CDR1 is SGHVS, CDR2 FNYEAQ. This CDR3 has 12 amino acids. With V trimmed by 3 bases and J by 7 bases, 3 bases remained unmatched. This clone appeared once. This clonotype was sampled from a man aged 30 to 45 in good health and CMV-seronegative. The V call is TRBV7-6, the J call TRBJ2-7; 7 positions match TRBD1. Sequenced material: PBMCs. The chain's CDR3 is CASSFKGAEQYF. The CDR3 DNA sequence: TGTGCCAGCAGCTTTAAGGGGGCTGAGCAGTACTTC.